These T cell receptor beta chains were read from a single sample in a study of blood T cell repertoires in COVID-19. Sequenced by immunoSEQ multiplex PCR; TCRdb stores in-frame clones only, minus some. The repertoire consists of 100,000 to 150,000 clones, with around 86% occurring once and the leading ten covering about 9.9%. The sequenced material came from peripheral blood. The source of these receptors is a man aged 40-49 years with active or convalescent COVID-19. Each CDR3 is given with its conserved first and last residue. D genes are given only for firm matches. A clone size is listed for some rows: how often the clone was seen (once, few, many), or a class if it is expanded.

>.|.|TRBJ1-6|TRBV7-9
CASSPARGSPLHF
TGTGCCAGCAGCCCCGCCCGTGGCTCACCCCTCCACTTT
>.|TRBD1|TRBJ2-7|TRBV25-1
CAASTTGQGFYEQYF
TGTGCCGCCTCAACGACGGGACAGGGGTTCTACGAGCAGTACTTC
>few|TRBD2|TRBJ2-1|TRBV3-1/TRBV3-2
CASSQQPGLAGNNEQFF
TGTGCCAGCAGCCAGCAACCGGGACTAGCGGGGAACAATGAGCAGTTCTTC
>.|.|TRBJ1-4|TRBV19
CASSIHSGEAEKLFF
TGTGCCAGTAGTATACACTCCGGGGAAGCTGAAAAACTGTTTTTT
>.|.|TRBJ2-3|TRBV6-1
CASSELQGGFSTDTQYF
TGTGCCAGCAGTGAACTTCAGGGAGGTTTTAGCACAGATACGCAGTATTTT
>once|.|TRBJ1-1|TRBV3-1/TRBV3-2
CASSQVGGRGTEAFF
TGTGCCAGCAGCCAAGTTGGAGGGAGGGGCACTGAAGCTTTCTTT
>.|TRBD1|TRBJ2-1|TRBV7-9
CASSLDGTGIYEQFF
TGTGCCAGCAGCTTAGATGGGACAGGGATCTATGAGCAGTTCTTC
>.|.|TRBJ1-5|TRBV30
CAWNQGNQPQHF
TGTGCCTGGAATCAGGGCAATCAGCCCCAGCATTTT
>once|.|TRBJ2-1|TRBV4-1
CASSQENLRNEQFF
TGCGCCAGCAGCCAAGAAAACCTCAGGAATGAGCAGTTCTTC
>.|.|TRBJ1-3|TRBV28
CASRSQGGNTIYF
TGTGCCAGCAGGAGCCAGGGTGGAAACACCATATATTTT
>.|.|TRBJ1-6|TRBV11-3
CASSLSAGVRGSLHF
TGTGCCAGCAGCTTGTCGGCAGGGGTCCGGGGATCCCTCCACTTT
>.|TRBD1|TRBJ1-5|TRBV4-3
CASSQAWGQGGNQPQHF
TGCGCCAGCAGCCAAGCTTGGGGACAGGGGGGAAATCAGCCCCAGCATTTT
>few|.|TRBJ2-2|TRBV4-1
CASSLGPAGTGELFF
TGCGCCAGCAGCCTGGGCCCCGCGGGGACCGGGGAGCTGTTTTTT
>.|.|TRBJ1-6|TRBV3-1/TRBV3-2
CASSRTARNQGTTALHF
TGTGCCAGCAGCCGCACCGCACGTAATCAGGGGACCACTGCCCTCCACTTT
>.|.|TRBJ1-1|TRBV6-5
CASSSPTGFAFF
TGTGCCAGCAGTAGCCCGACAGGTTTCGCTTTCTTT
>.|.|TRBJ1-1|TRBV18
CASSARRGNTEAFF
TGTGCCAGCTCAGCCCGCAGGGGAAACACTGAAGCTTTCTTT
>.|.|TRBJ1-6|TRBV4-3
CASSQDAGYGPLHF
TGCGCCAGCAGCCAAGATGCAGGGTATGGGCCCCTCCACTTT
>.|.|TRBJ2-4|TRBV7-5
CVRSPVGQAKNIQYF
TGTGTCAGAAGCCCCGTGGGACAGGCTAAAAACATTCAGTACTTC
>.|TRBD1|TRBJ1-5|TRBV5-4
CASSSGTGAPQPQHF
TGTGCCAGCAGCTCGGGGACAGGGGCACCTCAGCCCCAGCATTTT
>.|.|TRBJ2-1|TRBV5-5
CASSFGGGAPGGEFF
.
>.|.|TRBJ1-1|TRBV5-1
CASSLGTTAKLNTEAFF
TGCGCCAGCAGCTTGGGTACGACAGCTAAATTGAACACTGAAGCTTTCTTT
>.|.|TRBJ2-5|TRBV5-1
CASSLLGAETQYF
TGCGCCAGCAGCTTGTTAGGGGCGGAGACCCAGTACTTC